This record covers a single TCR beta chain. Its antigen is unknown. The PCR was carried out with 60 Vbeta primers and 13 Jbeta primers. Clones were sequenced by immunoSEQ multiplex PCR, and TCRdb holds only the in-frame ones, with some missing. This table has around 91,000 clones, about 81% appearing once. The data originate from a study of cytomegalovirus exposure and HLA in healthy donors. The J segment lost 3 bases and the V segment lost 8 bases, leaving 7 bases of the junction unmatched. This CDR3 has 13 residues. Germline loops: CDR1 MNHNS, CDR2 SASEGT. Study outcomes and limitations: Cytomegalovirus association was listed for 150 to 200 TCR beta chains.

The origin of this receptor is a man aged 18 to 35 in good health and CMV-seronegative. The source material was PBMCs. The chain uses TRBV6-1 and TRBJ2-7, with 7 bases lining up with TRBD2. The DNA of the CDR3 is TGTGCCAGCTTTTCGCAGCGGGACTACGAGCAGTACTTC. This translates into CASFSQRDYEQYF.